The next 15 T cell receptor beta chains were all read from a single sample in a study of beta chain features in type 1 diabetes (dated by TCRdb to 2017 to 2018). The paper as a whole reports these results and caveats: Type 1 diabetes patients showed a moderate but significant shortening of TCRB CDR3 length in all four CD4+ subsets.

Library preparation used the immunoSEQ multiplex PCR assay. The entire amount of isolated RNA was reverse transcribed using the High Capacity cDNA Reverse Transcription Kit, so the sequenced TCRB transcripts were expressed ones. TCRdb stores this immuneACCESS table with in-frame sequences only. Part of the clones is absent; in the studies checked, under half of the shortfall reflects unresolved V genes, and no reason is known for the rest. The table for this sample lists fewer than 350,000 clones; about 15% of them were counted only once. The ten top clones hold 0.015% of the sample. No antigens are known for them. Sequencing used naive CD4+ T cells from blood. The cell subset or site tag for this specimen amounts to: true naive CD4+ T cells. The source is a man younger than 30 with type 1 diabetes.

There are a few counts of this clone. This chain links TRBV5-1 with TRBJ2-5; 9 bases agree with TRBD1. The V gene's germline CDR1 is SGHRS and CDR2 YFSETQ. V was clipped by 4 bases and J by 2 bases; unmatched bases: 9. The CDR3 sequence is 16 residues long. The CDR3 spells CASSLTGQGGQETQYF. CDR3 DNA: TGCGCCAGCAGCCTGACGGGACAGGGTGGACAAGAGACCCAGTACTTC.

This clone was observed a handful of times. Other DNA sequences within the sample encode an identical CDR3. This sequence joins TRBV28 and TRBJ2-7; D unresolved. CDR3 size: 11 residues. Germline V lookup: CDR1 MDHEN, CDR2 SYDVKM. Deletions cut 6 bases from V and 7 bases from J, with 10 bases between. The CDR3 sequence: CASSLSREQYF. CDR3 coding DNA: TGTGCCAGCAGCCTTTCCAGGGAGCAGTACTTC.

The V gene is TRBV4-3, the J gene TRBJ2-2; the D is unclear. Germline V gene data show CDR1 as LGHNA and CDR2 as YSLEER. V lost 0 bases to trimming and J lost 4 bases, with 15 bases between them. This CDR3 has 17 residues. The DNA for the CDR3 is TGCGCCAGCAGCCAAGATCTCCGGAGATGGAGCACCGGGGAGCTGTTTTTT. Translating gives CASSQDLRRWSTGELFF.

V is TRBV9 and J is TRBJ1-6; D remains ambiguous. CDR1 is SGDLS and CDR2 is YYNGEE in the germline V gene. V was pared by 0 bases and J by 5 bases, with 9 bases between. CDR3 length: 15 amino acids. CDR3 residues: CASSVETTNNSPLHF. CDR3 sequence (DNA): TGTGCCAGCAGCGTAGAAACAACAAATAATTCACCCCTCCACTTT.

This clone was seen a few times. The rearrangement joins TRBV5-4 to TRBJ2-6; D may be TRBD1 (5 bases). The V gene's germline CDR1 is SGHNT and CDR2 YYREEE (reference sequence). Trimming shortened V by 7 bases and J by 0 bases, and 17 bases separated the two germline ends. The CDR3 runs to 17 residues. The CDR3 nucleotides read TGTGCCAGCGGGGCAGGCGCCCCTACCTCTGGGGCCAACGTCCTGACTTTC. Translation gives CASGAGAPTSGANVLTF. Full variable domain (missing parts from reference TRBV5-4 and TRBJ2-6): ETGVTQSPTHLIKTRGQQVTLRCSSQSGHNTVSWYQQALGQGPQFIFQYYREEENGRGNFPPRFSGLQFPNYSSELNVNALELDDSALYLCASGAGAPTSGANVLTFGAGSRLTVL.

The V and J genes are TRBV29-1 and TRBJ2-6; 9 bases match TRBD1. Germline CDR1 SQVTM, CDR2 ANQGSEA. With V trimmed by 3 bases and J by 0 bases, 15 bases remained unmatched. This CDR3 has 20 residues. The CDR3 spells CSVEDRGLADFHSGANVLTF. The CDR3 bases are TGCAGCGTTGAGGACAGGGGTCTCGCTGACTTCCACTCTGGGGCCAACGTCCTGACTTTC.

This chain connects TRBV10-3 to TRBJ2-5, with 7 bases that match TRBD1. The CDR3 is 12 amino acids. V lost 10 bases and J lost 3; bases outside the gene matches: 5. Germline V gene lookup returns CDR1 ENHRY and CDR2 SYGVKD. The CDR3 protein is CATRGTEETQYF. DNA for the CDR3: TGTGCCACCAGAGGGACAGAAGAGACCCAGTACTTC.

The V and J genes are TRBV18 and TRBJ2-7; D gene ambiguous. This CDR3 is built from 13 residues. Germline V lookup: CDR1 KGHSH, CDR2 LQKENI. The V end was cut by 2 bases, the J end by 6 bases, with 11 bases between. CDR3 loop: CASSPVNRGEQYF. CDR3 bases: TGTGCCAGCTCACCAGTCAATCGAGGCGAGCAGTACTTC.

V usage is TRBV28 and J usage is TRBJ1-1; 8 bases agree with TRBD1. CDR1 and CDR2 (germline): MDHEN, SYDVKM. Trimming took 5 bases from V and 1 from J; bases not matched to a gene: 6. The CDR3 totals 15 residues. DNA for the CDR3: TGTGCCAGCAGTCTGACAGGGGCGCAGAACACTGAAGCTTTCTTT. It codes for CASSLTGAQNTEAFF.

This chain connects TRBV18 to TRBJ2-7; D is possibly TRBD2 (6 bases). V dropped 3 bases and J dropped 3 bases, with 12 bases sitting between them. CDR3 length: 14 amino acids. Germline V CDR1 and CDR2: KGHSH, LQKENI. CDR3: CASSPMDGGYEQYF. As DNA, the CDR3 is TGTGCCAGCTCACCCATGGACGGGGGCTACGAGCAGTACTTC.

The chain is built from TRBV11-2 and TRBJ2-7; D gene ambiguous. The CDR3 is 14 residues long. Germline CDR1 and CDR2: SGHAT and FQNNGV. The V end was cut by 5 bases, the J end by 0 bases, with 11 bases between. DNA of the CDR3: TGTGCCAGCAGCCGCGGCGTCAGCTCCTACGAGCAGTACTTC. Translating it yields CASSRGVSSYEQYF.

J is TRBJ1-1 and V is TRBV29-1, with a possible D match to TRBD1 (5 bases). The CDR3 runs to 12 residues. Trimming removed 7 bases from V and 3 bases from J, with 12 bases in between. CDR1 and CDR2 from the germline V gene are SQVTM and ANQGSEA. CDR3 residues: CSARKGDTEAFF. The CDR3 nucleotides are TGCAGCGCCCGAAAAGGGGACACTGAAGCTTTCTTT.

The chain recombines TRBV2 with TRBJ2-1; the match to TRBD2 covers 7 bases. This CDR3 spans 15 amino acids. After removal of 4 bases from V and 7 bases from J, the junction contained 10 bases not matched to a gene. Looked up from germline, CDR1 is SNHLY and CDR2 is FYNNEI. The CDR3 bases are TGTGCCAGCAGTGGATCTAGGACTAGTAAAAATGAGCAGTTCTTC. Translated, it gives CASSGSRTSKNEQFF.

The V and J genes are TRBV27 and TRBJ1-2, with a weak D call TRBD1 (5 bases). Germline CDR1 and CDR2: MNHEY and SMNVEV (reference sequence). This CDR3 region has 14 residues. Trimming cost V 1 base and J 7 bases, with 13 bases left between them. The DNA for the CDR3 is TGTGCCAGCAGTTTATTTGCGGGGCGGAGTGGCTACACCTTC. As protein: CASSLFAGRSGYTF.

This clone turned up a few times. The rearrangement links TRBV19 to TRBJ2-2, with D possibly matching TRBD1 (5 bases). Germline V gene sequence: CDR1 LNHDA, CDR2 SQIVND (reference sequence). Trimming cost V 1 base and J 4 bases, with 13 bases left between them. The CDR3 is made up of 16 amino acids. The CDR3 DNA follows: TGTGCCAGTAGTATAGTACAGGCCCCGGGCACCGGGGAGCTGTTTTTT. Its protein is CASSIVQAPGTGELFF.